This T cell receptor beta chain was recorded in a study of spatial heterogeneity in lung cancer. Study context: Each time, sequencing found more beta-chain sequences than alpha-chain sequences. Raw sequencing reads included, on average, more than 8.5 appearances of each unique TCR and UMI combination.

Study-level results: Follow-up blood showed ubiquitous expanded tumor TCRs less than blood at resection did.

Each CDR3 protein gets one entry after TCRdb re-called the 5' RACE reads with MiXCR. Of 45,000 to 55,000 distinct CDR3 sequences in the sample, roughly 5% are singletons; the top ten hold over 8.5%. This clonotype was recorded at least ten times. Antigen specificity is unknown. Time point indicated: sample taken at primary tumor resection. Whole RNA obtained from tumor, nontumor lung or frozen PBMC underwent sequencing without sorting. Donors were some 72 untreated early-stage non-small cell lung cancer patients. The clonotype originates from a male donor with early-stage non-small cell lung cancer. Specimen: PBMCs, collected at surgery.

The CDR3 sequence is CASSLTGGAFETQYF. The CDR3 DNA is TGTGCCAGCAGCTTGACAGGGGGCGCGTTTGAGACCCAGTACTTC. The rearrangement joins TRBV7-9 to TRBJ2-5, with 10 bases fitting TRBD1. Germline-derived CDR1 and CDR2 are SEHNR and FQNEAQ (reference sequence). The CDR3 is 15 residues long. The V and J ends lost 3 bases and 5 bases, in that order; junction bases with no gene match: 6. The whole variable domain, remainder taken from reference TRBV7-9 and TRBJ2-5, is DTGVSQNPRHKITKRGQNVTFRCDPISEHNRLYWYRQTLGQGPEFLTYFQNEAQLEKSRLLSDRFSAERPKGSFSTLEIQRTEQGDSAMYLCASSLTGGAFETQYFGPGTRLLVL.